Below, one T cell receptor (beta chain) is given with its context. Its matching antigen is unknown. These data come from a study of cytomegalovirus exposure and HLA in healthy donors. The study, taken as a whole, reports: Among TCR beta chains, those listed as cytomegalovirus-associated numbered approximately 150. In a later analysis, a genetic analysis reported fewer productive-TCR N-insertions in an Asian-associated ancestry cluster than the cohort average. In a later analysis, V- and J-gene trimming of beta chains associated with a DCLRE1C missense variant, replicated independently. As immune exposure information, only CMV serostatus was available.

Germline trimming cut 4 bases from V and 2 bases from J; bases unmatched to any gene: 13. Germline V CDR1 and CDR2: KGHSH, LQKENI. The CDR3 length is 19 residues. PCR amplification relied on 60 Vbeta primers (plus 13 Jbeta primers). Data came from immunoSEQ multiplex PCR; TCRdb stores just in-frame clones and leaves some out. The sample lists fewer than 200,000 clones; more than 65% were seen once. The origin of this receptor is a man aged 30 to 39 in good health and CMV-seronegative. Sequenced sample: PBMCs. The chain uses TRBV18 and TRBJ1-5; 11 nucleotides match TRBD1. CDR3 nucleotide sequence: TGTGCCAGCTCACAGCTCCAGGGACAGGGGGGAAGAGGCAATCAGCCCCAGCATTTT. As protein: CASSQLQGQGGRGNQPQHF.